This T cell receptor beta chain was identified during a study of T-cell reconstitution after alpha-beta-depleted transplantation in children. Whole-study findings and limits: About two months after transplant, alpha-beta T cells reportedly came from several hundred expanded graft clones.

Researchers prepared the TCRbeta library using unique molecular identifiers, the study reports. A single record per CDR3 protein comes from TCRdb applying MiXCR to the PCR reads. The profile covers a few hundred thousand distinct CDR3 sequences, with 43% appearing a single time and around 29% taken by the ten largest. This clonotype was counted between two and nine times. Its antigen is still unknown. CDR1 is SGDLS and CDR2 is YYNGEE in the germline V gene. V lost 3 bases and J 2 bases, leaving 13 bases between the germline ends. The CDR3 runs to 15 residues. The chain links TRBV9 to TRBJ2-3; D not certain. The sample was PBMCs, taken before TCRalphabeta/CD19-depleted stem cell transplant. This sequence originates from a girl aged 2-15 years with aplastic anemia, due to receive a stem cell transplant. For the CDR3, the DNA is TGTGCCAGCAGCGCCTATACTACCTACACAGATACGCAGTATTTT. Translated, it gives CASSAYTTYTDTQYF.